This entry is about one TCR beta chain. Its antigen is unknown. TCRdb keeps only in-frame clones here, not all; method: immunoSEQ multiplex PCR. The sample has a few million clones, around 95% seen once. It was into CD45RA+ naive and CD45RA-negative memory subsets that the CD4+ cells were split. This specimen comes from a study of shared clonotypes between healthy human individuals. Whole-study results and caveats: Only blood samples were collected, and tissue repertoires likely differ.

The sequence derives from a man between 18 and 35 years old in good health. The sequenced sample was naive CD4+ T cells sorted from blood. Subset reported: CD45RA+ positively selected.

Here the CDR3 reads CASSPGSQGGAEAFF. The CDR3, as DNA: TGTGCCAGCTCACCAGGGAGCCAGGGCGGCGCTGAAGCTTTCTTT. This chain links TRBV18 with TRBJ1-1; TRBD1 is a possible D gene (5 bases). Germline V gives CDR1 KGHSH, CDR2 LQKENI. The V end lost 2 bases, the J end lost 6 bases, and 16 bases lay between the germline ends. The CDR3 has 15 amino acids.